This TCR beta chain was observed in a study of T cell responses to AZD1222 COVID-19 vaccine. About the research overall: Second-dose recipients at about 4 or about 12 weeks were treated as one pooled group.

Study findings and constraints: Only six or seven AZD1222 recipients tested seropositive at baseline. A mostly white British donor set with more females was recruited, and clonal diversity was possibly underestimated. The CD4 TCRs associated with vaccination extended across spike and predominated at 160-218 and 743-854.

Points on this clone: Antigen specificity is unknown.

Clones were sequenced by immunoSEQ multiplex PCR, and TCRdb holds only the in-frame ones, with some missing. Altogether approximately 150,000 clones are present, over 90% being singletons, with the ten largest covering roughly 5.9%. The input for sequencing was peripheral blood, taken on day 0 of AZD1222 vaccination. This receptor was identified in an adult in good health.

The DNA for the CDR3 is TGTGCCAGCAGGGCAGGGGGCCGCAACGAGCAGTACTTC. Amino acids: CASRAGGRNEQYF. The V and J genes are TRBV11-2 and TRBJ2-7; 8 bases fit TRBD1. Per the germline V gene, CDR1 is SGHAT and CDR2 is FQNNGV. J lost 5 bases, V lost 6 bases, and 6 bases had no gene match. CDR3 length: 13 residues.